These T cell receptor beta chains were read from a single sample in a study of blood T cells in healthy people across ages. One entry per CDR3 protein results from TCRdb running MiXCR on the 5' RACE reads. The sample lists around 580,000 distinct CDR3 sequences; around half were seen once. Input material: blood. These receptor sequences come from a man of 80 years or more in good health. Each CDR3 is given with its conserved first and last residue. A D gene is named only where the DNA matches it firmly. Size values are once, few and many counts, or a class for expanded clones, and some rows have none.

>NA|TRBV7-9|TRBJ2-3|NA
TGTGCCAGCAGCTTAGCGGGAGTCTTGTCAGATACGCAGTATTTT
CASSLAGVLSDTQYF
>NA|TRBV4-2|TRBJ2-1|NA
TGTGCCAGCAGCCACTCCCTTAGCGGCTCTGGGGTTTACAATGAGCAGTTCTTC
CASSHSLSGSGVYNEQFF
>TRBD2|TRBV7-9|TRBJ2-1|NA
TGTGCCAGCAACATAGCGGGGCCAAACAATGAGCAGTTCTTC
CASNIAGPNNEQFF
>TRBD2|TRBV7-3|TRBJ2-4|once
TGTGCCAGCAGCCCCTCGGCGGGAGGGGGAAACATTCAGTACTTC
CASSPSAGGGNIQYF
>TRBD2|TRBV29-1|TRBJ2-2|NA
TGCAGCGTTGCGGTAGCGGGAGGTAGCACCGGGGAGCTGTTTTTT
CSVAVAGGSTGELFF
>TRBD1|TRBV5-1|TRBJ1-1|NA
TGCGCCAGCAGCTTGCGAACAGGGGTGAACACTGAAGCTTTCTTT
CASSLRTGVNTEAFF
>NA|TRBV12-3/TRBV12-4|TRBJ2-5|NA
TGTGCCAGCAGTTTAGCGGCGGATCAAGAGACCCAGTACTTC
CASSLAADQETQYF
>NA|TRBV9|TRBJ2-3|NA
TGTGCCAGCAGCGTCGGGACCACAGATACGCAGTATTTT
CASSVGTTDTQYF
>TRBD1|TRBV6-4|TRBJ1-2|NA
TGTGCCAGCAGTGACTCGATAGGAACAGGGGTCTACACCTTC
CASSDSIGTGVYTF
>NA|TRBV6-5|TRBJ1-2|many
TGTGCCAGCAGTTACAAAACTGATAACTATGGCTACACCTTC
CASSYKTDNYGYTF
>NA|TRBV4-3|TRBJ1-1|NA
TGCGCCGGCAGCCAATGGGGGCCGGGACACAACATGAACACTGAAGCTTTCTTT
CAGSQWGPGHNMNTEAFF
>NA|TRBV7-2|TRBJ2-7|few
TGTGCCAGCAGCTTAGTACTCCGGGCTAGCATACCCTACGAGCAGTACTTC
CASSLVLRASIPYEQYF
>NA|TRBV7-2|TRBJ2-1|few
TGTGCCAGCAGCTCCATGGGCGGAAACAATGAGCAGTTCTTC
CASSSMGGNNEQFF
>NA|TRBV28|TRBJ1-1|few
TGTGCCAGCAGTTTTGTCCGGAACACTGAAGCTTTCTTT
CASSFVRNTEAFF
>NA|TRBV6-5|TRBJ2-4|many
TGTGCCAGCAGCTCGGGACCTTCACTACTAGCCAAAAACATTCAGTACTTC
CASSSGPSLLAKNIQYF
>TRBD2|TRBV30|TRBJ2-7|NA
TGTGCCTGGAGCTTGGGCGGGAGGCCCTACGAGCAGTACTTC
CAWSLGGRPYEQYF
>NA|TRBV6-5|TRBJ2-3|few
TGTGCCAGCAGTTACTTAGGGCCCAGCCCCACAGATATGCAGTATTTT
CASSYLGPSPTDMQYF
>NA|TRBV6-6|TRBJ1-3|few
TGTGCCAGCAGAAGACAGGAATTTGGAAACACCATATATTTT
CASRRQEFGNTIYF
>NA|TRBV28|TRBJ2-7|NA
TGTGCCAGCAGGACGTATGGGGTTGGGTACGAGCAGTACTTC
CASRTYGVGYEQYF
>NA|TRBV20-1|TRBJ2-1|NA
TGCAGTGCTAGCCTCCCGGGACAAAGCTCCTACAATGAGCAGTTCTTC
CSASLPGQSSYNEQFF
>NA|TRBV12-3/TRBV12-4|TRBJ1-2|few
TGTGCCAGCAGTTTAGAAGTCGGTTCTCCCGGCTACACCTTC
CASSLEVGSPGYTF
>NA|TRBV7-2|TRBJ2-3|NA
TGTGCCAGCAGCTCCCTCTGGAGAGATACGCAGTATTTT
CASSSLWRDTQYF
>NA|TRBV4-3|TRBJ2-3|NA
TGCGCCAGCAGCCAAGTGGGGGCCGGGGATACGCAGTATTTT
CASSQVGAGDTQYF
>NA|TRBV6-5|TRBJ1-1|NA
TGTGCCAGCGGTTACACGGCATGGGGAAACACTGAAGCTTTCTTT
CASGYTAWGNTEAFF
>NA|TRBV29-1|TRBJ1-1|NA
TGCAGCGTTTTAGCGATGGGGGGAGCTTTCTTT
CSVLAMGGAFF
>TRBD1|TRBV6-6|TRBJ1-4|NA
TGTGCCAGCAGAAAAACAGGGGGCGAAGAAAAACTGTTTTTT
CASRKTGGEEKLFF